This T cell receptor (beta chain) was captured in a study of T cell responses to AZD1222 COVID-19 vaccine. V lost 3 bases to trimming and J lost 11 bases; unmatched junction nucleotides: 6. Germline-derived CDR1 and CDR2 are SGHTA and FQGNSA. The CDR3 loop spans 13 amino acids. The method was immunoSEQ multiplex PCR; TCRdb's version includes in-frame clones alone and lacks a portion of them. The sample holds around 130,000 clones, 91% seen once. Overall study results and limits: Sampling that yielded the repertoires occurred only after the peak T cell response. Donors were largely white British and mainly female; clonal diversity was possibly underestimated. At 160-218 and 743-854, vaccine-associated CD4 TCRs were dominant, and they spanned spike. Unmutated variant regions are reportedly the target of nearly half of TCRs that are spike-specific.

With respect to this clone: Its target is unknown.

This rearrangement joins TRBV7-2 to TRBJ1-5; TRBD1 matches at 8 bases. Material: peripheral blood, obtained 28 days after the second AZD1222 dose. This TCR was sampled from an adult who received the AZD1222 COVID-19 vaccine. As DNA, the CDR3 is TGTGCCAGCAGCTTGACAGGGGTAACAGCCCAGCATTTT. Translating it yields CASSLTGVTAQHF. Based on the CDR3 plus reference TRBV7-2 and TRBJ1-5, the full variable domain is GAGVSQSPSNKVTEKGKDVELRCDPISGHTALYWYRQSLGQGLEFLIYFQGNSAPDKSGLPSDRFSAERTGGSVSTLTIQRTQQEDSAVYLCASSLTGVTAQHFGDGTRLSIL.